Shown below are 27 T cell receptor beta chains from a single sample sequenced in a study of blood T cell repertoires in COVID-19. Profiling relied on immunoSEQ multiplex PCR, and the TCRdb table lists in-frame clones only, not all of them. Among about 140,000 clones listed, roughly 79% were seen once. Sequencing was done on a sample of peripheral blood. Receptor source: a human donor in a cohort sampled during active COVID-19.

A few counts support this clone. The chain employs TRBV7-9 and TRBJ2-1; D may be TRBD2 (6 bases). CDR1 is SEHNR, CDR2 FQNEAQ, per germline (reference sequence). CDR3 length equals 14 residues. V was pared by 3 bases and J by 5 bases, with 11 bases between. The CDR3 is CASSLAGTDNEQFF. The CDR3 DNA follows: TGTGCCAGCAGCTTGGCCGGGACTGACAATGAGCAGTTCTTC. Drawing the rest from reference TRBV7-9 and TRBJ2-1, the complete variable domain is DTGVSQNPRHKITKRGQNVTFRCDPISEHNRLYWYRQTLGQGPEFLTYFQNEAQLEKSRLLSDRFSAERPKGSFSTLEIQRTEQGDSAMYLCASSLAGTDNEQFFGPGTRLTVL.

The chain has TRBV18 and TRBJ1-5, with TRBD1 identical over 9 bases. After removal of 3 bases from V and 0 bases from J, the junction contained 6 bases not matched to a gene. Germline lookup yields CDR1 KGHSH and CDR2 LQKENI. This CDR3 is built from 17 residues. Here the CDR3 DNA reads TGTGCCAGCTCACCCACCGGGGACAGGGTTAGCAATCAGCCCCAGCATTTT. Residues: CASSPTGDRVSNQPQHF.

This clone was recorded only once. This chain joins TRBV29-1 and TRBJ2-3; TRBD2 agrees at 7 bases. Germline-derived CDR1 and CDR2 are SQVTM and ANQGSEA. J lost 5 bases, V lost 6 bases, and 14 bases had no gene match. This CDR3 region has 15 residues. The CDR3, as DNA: TGCAGCGTAGGAGCGCGTGCGGGAGTGTTAGATACGCAGTATTTT. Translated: CSVGARAGVLDTQYF.

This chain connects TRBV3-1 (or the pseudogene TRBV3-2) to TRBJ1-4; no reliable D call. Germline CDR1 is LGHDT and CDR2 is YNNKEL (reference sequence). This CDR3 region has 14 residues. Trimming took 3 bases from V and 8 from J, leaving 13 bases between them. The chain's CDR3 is CASSHSGRGEKLFF. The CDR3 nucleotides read TGTGCCAGCAGCCATTCCGGACGGGGAGAAAAACTGTTTTTT.

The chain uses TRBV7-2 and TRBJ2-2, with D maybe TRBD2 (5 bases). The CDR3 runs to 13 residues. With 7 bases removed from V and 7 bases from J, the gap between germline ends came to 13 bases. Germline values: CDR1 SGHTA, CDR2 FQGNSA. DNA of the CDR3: TGTGCCAGCACGAGGGATTTGGGCGGGGAGCTGTTTTTT. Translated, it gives CASTRDLGGELFF.

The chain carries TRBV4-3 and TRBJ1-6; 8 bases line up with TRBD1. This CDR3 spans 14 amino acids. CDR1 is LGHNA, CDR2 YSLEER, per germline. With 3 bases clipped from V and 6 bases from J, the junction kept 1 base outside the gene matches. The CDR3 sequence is CASSHGQGNSPLHF. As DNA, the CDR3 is TGCGCCAGCAGCCACGGACAGGGTAATTCACCCCTCCACTTT.

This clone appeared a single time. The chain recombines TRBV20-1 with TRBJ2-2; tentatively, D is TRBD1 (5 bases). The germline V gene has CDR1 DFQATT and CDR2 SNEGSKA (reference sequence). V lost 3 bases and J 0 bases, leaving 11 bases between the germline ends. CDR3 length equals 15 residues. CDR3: CSASGANANTGELFF. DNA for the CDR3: TGCAGTGCTAGTGGGGCAAATGCGAACACCGGGGAGCTGTTTTTT.

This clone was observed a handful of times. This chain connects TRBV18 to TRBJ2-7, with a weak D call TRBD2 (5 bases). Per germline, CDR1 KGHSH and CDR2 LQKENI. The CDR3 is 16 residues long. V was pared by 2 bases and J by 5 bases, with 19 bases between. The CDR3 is CASSPSWTGNGDEQYF. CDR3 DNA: TGTGCCAGCTCACCATCCTGGACGGGGAATGGGGACGAGCAGTACTTC.

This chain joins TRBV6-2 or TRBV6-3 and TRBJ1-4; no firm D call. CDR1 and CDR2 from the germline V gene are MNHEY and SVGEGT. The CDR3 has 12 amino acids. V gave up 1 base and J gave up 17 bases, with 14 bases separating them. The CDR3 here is CASSYFATEVFF. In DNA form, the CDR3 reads TGTGCCAGCAGTTACTTCGCTACCGAGGTATTTTTT.

In nucleotides, the CDR3 is TGTGCCAGCAGTGAACCCGGACACGGGAGCCCCCCTCAGTACTTC. Translation gives CASSEPGHGSPPQYF. V usage is TRBV2 and J usage is TRBJ2-5; D perhaps matches TRBD2 (6 bases). The V gene lost 2 bases and the J gene lost 11 bases, with 21 bases spanning the gap. The CDR3 contains 15 residues. In germline, CDR1 is SNHLY, CDR2 FYNNEI.

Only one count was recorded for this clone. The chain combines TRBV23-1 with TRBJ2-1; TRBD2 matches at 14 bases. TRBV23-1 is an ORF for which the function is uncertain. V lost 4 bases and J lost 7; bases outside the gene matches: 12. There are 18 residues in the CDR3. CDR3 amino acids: CASSPPGLAGEGGNEQFF. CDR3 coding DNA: TGCGCCAGCAGTCCTCCGGGACTAGCGGGAGAGGGGGGGAATGAGCAGTTCTTC.

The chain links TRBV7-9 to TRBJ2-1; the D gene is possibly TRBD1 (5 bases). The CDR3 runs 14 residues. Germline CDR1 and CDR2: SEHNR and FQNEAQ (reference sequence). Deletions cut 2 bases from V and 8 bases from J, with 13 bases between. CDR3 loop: CASSLPVGAYEQFF. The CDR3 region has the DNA TGTGCCAGCAGCTTACCCGTTGGGGCCTATGAGCAGTTCTTC.

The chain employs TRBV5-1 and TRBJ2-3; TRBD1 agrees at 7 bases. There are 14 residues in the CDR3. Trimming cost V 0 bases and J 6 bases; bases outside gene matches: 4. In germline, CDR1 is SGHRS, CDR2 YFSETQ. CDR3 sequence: CASSLEQGTDTQYF. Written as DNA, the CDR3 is TGCGCCAGCAGCTTGGAACAGGGGACCGATACGCAGTATTTT.

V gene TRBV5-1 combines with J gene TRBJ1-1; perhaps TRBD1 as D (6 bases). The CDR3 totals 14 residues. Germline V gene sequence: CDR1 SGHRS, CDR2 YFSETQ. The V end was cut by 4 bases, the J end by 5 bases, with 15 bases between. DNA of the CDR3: TGCGCCAGCAGCATAGGACAAGGGGGAACTGAAGCTTTCTTT. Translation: CASSIGQGGTEAFF.

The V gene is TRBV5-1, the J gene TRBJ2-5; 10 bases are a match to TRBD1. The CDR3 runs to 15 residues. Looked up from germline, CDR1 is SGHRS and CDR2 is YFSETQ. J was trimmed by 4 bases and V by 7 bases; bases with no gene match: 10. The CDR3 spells CASDYLGQGGETQYF. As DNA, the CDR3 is TGCGCCAGCGACTACCTAGGACAGGGGGGAGAGACCCAGTACTTC. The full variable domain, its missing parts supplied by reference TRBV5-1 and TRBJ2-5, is KAGVTQTPRYLIKTRGQQVTLSCSPISGHRSVSWYQQTPGQGLQFLFEYFSETQRNKGNFPGRFSGRQFSNSRSEMNVSTLELGDSALYLCASDYLGQGGETQYFGPGTRLLVL.

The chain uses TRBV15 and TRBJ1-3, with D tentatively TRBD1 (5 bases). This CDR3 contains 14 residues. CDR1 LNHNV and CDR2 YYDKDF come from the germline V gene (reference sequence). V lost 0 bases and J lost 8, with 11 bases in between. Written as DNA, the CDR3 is TGTGCCACCAGCAGAGATCGAGGGACTGACACCATATATTTT. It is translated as CATSRDRGTDTIYF.

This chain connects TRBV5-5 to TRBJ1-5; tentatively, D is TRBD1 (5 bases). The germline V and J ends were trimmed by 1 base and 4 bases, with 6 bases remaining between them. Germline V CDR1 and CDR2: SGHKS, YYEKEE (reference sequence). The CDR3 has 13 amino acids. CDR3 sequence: CASSLNRNQPQHF. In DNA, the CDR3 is TGTGCCAGCAGCTTGAACAGGAATCAGCCCCAGCATTTT.

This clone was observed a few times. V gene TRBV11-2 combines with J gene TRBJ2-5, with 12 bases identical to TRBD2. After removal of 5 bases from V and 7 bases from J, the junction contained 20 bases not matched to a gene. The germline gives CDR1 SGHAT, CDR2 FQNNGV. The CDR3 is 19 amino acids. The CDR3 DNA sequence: TGTGCCAGCAGCGACTCGACTCCGGGACTAGCGGGTGGATATGGGACCCAGTACTTC. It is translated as CASSDSTPGLAGGYGTQYF.

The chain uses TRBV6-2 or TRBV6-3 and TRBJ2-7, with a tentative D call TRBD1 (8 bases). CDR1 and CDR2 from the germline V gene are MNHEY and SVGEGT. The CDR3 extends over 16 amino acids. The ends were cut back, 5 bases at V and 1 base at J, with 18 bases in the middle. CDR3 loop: CASSGGAGGTSYEQYF. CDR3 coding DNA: TGTGCCAGCAGTGGGGGGGCAGGGGGCACATCCTACGAGCAGTACTTC.

For the CDR3, the DNA is TGTGCCAGCAGTCCACGGGGGGCTAGCGGGAAGTATTTT. Translation gives CASSPRGASGKYF. The J gene is TRBJ2-3, the V gene TRBV27; 9 bases map to TRBD2. Germline V lookup: CDR1 MNHEY, CDR2 SMNVEV (reference sequence). The CDR3 loop spans 13 amino acids. The V gene end was trimmed by 5 bases and the J gene end by 13 bases; junction bases not matched to a gene: 10.

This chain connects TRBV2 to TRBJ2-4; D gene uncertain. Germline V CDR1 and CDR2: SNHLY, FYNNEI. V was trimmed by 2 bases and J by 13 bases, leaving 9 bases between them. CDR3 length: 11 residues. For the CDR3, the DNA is TGTGCCAGCAGTGAATTGGCCTTCCAGTACTTC. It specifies CASSELAFQYF.

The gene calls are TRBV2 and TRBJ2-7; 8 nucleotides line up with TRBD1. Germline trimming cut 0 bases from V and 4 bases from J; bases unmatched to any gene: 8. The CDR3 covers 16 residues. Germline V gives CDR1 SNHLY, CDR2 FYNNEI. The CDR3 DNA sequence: TGTGCCAGCAGTGAAGCATCGGCAGGGGGCTATTACGAGCAGTACTTC. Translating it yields CASSEASAGGYYEQYF.

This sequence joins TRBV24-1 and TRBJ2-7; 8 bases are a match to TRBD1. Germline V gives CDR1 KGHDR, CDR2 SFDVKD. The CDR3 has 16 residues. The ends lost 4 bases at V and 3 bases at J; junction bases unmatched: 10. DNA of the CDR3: TGTGCCACCAGTGACGCACAGGGGGGATCCCGCTACGAGCAGTACTTC. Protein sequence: CATSDAQGGSRYEQYF.

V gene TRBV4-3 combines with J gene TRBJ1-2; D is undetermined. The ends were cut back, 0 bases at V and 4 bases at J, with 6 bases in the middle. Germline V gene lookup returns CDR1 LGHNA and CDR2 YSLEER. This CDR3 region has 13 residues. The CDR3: CASSQDPRYGYTF. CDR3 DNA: TGCGCCAGCAGCCAAGATCCTCGCTATGGCTACACCTTC.

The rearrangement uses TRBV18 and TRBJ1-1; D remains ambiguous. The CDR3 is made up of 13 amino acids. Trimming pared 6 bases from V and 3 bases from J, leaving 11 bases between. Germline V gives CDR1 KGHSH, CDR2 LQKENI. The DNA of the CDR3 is TGTGCCAGCTCGCGCGACCGGGACACTGAAGCTTTCTTT. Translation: CASSRDRDTEAFF.

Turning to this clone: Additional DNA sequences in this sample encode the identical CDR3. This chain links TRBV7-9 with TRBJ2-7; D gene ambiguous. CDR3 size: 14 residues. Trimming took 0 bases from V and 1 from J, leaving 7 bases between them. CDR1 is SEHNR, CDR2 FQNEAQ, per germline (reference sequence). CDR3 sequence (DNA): TGTGCCAGCAGCTTAGCCTCTAGGTCCTACGAGCAGTACTTC. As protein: CASSLASRSYEQYF.

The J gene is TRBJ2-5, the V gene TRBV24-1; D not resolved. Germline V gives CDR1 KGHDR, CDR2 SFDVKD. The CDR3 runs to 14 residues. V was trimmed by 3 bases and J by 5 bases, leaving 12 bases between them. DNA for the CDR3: TGTGCCACCAGTGATAGAAGATCTCGGGAGACCCAGTACTTC. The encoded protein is CATSDRRSRETQYF.